The T cell receptor (beta chain) under discussion was sequenced for a study of T cells in Graves' hyperthyroidism and ophthalmopathy. Study conclusions and caveats: Within blood appeared most thyroid clonotypes that had expanded above 0.001.

The CDR3 length is 13 residues. Germline assignment: CDR1 MNHEY and CDR2 SMNVEV (reference sequence). Trimming left V 3 bases short and J 5 bases short, with 9 bases between. Amplification of TCR beta CDR3 regions used RNA as the template. The HTBI set primed first-round TCR CDR3 RT-PCR. Using its own MiXCR run on the multiplex PCR reads, TCRdb lists one record per CDR3 protein. The sample holds 550,000 to 700,000 distinct CDR3 sequences; 35% to 55% are singletons and the top ten take over 15%. For this clonotype: Its antigen is unidentified.

This chain uses TRBV27 with TRBJ2-3; the D is unclear. This TCR came from an adult woman with Graves' disease, either hyperthyroidism or ophthalmopathy (not recorded which). The sample taken for sequencing was peripheral blood or thyroid tissue (not recorded which). In nucleotides, the CDR3 is TGTGCCAGCAGTTTTATCCCCATAGATACGCAGTATTTT. Residues: CASSFIPIDTQYF.